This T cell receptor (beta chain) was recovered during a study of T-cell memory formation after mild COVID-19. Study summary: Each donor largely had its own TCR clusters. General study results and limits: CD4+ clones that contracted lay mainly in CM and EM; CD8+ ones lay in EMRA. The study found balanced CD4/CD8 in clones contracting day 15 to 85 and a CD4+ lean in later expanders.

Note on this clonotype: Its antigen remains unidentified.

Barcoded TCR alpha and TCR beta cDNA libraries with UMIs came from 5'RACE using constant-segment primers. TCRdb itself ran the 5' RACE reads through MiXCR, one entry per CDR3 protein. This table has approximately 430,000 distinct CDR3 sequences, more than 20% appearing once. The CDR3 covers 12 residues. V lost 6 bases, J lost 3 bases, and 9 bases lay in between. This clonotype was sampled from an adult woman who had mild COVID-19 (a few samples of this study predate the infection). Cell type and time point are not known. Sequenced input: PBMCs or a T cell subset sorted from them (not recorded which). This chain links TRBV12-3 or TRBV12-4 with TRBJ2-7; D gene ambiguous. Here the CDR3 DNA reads TGTGCCAGCAGAGTTGGGCACTACGAGCAGTACTTC. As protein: CASRVGHYEQYF.